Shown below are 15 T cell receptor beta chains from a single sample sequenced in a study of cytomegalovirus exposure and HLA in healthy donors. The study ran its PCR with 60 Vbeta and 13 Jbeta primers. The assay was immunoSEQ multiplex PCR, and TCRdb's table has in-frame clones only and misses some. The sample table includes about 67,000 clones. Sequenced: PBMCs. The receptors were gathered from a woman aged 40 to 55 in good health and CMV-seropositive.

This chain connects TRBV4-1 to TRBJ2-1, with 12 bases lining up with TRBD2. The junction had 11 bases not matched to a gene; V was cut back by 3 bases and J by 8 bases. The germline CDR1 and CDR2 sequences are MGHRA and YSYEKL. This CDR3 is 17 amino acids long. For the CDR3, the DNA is TGCGCCAGCAGCCACAGAACTACTAGCGGGAGGAGGGATGAGCAGTTCTTC. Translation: CASSHRTTSGRRDEQFF.

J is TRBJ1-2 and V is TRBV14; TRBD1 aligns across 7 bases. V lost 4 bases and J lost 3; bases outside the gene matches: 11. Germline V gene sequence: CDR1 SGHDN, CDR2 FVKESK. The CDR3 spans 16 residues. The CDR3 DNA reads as TGTGCCAGCAGCCCCCTGGGGGCAGGGGGAGACTATGGCTACACCTTC. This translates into CASSPLGAGGDYGYTF.

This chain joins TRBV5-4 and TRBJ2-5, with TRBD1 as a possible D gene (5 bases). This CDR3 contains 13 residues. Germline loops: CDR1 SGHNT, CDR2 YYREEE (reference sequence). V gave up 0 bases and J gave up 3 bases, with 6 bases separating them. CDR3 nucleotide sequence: TGTGCCAGCAGCTTGGGACAGAAAGAGACCCAGTACTTC. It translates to CASSLGQKETQYF.

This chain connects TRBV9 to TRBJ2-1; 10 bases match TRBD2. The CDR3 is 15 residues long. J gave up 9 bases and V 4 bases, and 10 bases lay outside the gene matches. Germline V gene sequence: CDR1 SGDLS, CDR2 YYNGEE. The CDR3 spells CASSPNQRGGAEQFF. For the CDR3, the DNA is TGTGCCAGCAGCCCAAATCAGCGGGGGGGCGCTGAGCAGTTCTTC.

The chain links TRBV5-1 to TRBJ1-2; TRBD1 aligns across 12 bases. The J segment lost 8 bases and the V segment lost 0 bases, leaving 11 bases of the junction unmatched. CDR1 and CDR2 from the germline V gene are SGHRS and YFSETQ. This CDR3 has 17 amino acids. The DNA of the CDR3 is TGCGCCAGCAGCTTGGCCCGGGGACAGGGGGCCACTTACGGCTACACCTTC. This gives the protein CASSLARGQGATYGYTF.

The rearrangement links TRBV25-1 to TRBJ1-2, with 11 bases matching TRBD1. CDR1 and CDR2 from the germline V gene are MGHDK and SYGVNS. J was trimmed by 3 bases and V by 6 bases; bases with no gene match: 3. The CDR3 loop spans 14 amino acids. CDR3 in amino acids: CASRRTGGDYGYTF. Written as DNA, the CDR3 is TGTGCCAGCAGACGGACAGGGGGCGACTATGGCTACACCTTC.

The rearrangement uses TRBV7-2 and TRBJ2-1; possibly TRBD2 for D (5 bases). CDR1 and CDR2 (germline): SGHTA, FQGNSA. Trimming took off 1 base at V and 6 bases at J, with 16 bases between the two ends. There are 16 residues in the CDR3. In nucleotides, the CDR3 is TGTGCCAGCAGCTTAGGAGGCGAGCGGAAAATCAATGAGCAGTTCTTC. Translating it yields CASSLGGERKINEQFF.

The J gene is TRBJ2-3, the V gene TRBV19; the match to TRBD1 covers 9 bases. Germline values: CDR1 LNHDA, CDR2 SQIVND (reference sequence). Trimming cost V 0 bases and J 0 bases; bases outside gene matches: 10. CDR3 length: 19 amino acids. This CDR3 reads CASSIDGDREWGSTDTQYF. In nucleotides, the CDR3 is TGTGCCAGTAGTATAGACGGGGACAGGGAATGGGGGAGCACAGATACGCAGTATTTT.

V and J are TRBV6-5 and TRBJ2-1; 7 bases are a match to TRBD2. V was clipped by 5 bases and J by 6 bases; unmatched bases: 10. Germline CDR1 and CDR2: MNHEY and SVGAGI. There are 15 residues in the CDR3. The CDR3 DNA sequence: TGTGCCAGCAGTCAACTAGCGTCTCGGGGCAATGAGCAGTTCTTC. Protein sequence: CASSQLASRGNEQFF.

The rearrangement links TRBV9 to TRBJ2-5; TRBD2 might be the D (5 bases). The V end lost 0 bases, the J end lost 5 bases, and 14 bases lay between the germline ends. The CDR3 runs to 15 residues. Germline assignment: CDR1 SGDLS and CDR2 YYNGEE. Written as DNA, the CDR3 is TGTGCCAGCAGCGTAGCAGAGGGAGTAAGGGAGACCCAGTACTTC. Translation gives CASSVAEGVRETQYF.

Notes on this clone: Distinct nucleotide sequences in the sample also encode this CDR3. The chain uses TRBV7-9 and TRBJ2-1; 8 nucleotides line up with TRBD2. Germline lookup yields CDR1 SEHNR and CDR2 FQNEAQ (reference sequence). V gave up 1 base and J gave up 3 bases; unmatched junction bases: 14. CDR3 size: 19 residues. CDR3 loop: CASSLEIPIRSGSYNEQFF. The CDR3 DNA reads TGTGCCAGCAGCTTAGAGATCCCCATTAGGAGCGGGAGCTACAATGAGCAGTTCTTC.

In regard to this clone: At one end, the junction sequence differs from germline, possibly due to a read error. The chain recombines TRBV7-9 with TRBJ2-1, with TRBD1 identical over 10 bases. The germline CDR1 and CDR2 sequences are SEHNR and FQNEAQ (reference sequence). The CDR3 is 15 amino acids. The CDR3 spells CASSTGTGAYNGQFF. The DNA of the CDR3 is TGTGCCAGCAGCACCGGGACAGGGGCCTACAATGGGCAGTTCTTC. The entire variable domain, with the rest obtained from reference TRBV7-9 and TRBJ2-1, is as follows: DTGVSQNPRHKITKRGQNVTFRCDPISEHNRLYWYRQTLGQGPEFLTYFQNEAQLEKSRLLSDRFSAERPKGSFSTLEIQRTEQGDSAMYLCASSTGTGAYNGQFFGPGTRLTVL.

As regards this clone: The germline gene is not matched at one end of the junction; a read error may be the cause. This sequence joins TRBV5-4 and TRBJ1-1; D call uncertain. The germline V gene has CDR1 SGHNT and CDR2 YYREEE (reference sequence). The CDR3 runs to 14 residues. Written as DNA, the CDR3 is TGCGCCAGCAGCTTCTCATCAGAGGGCACTGAAGCTTTCTTT. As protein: CASSFSSEGTEAFF.

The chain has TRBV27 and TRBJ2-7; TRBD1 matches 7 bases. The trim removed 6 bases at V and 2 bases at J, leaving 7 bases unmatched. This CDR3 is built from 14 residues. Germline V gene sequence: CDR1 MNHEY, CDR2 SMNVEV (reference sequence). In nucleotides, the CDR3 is TGTGCCAGCAGCCTTTATCAGGGGGCCTACGAGCAGTACTTC. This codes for CASSLYQGAYEQYF.

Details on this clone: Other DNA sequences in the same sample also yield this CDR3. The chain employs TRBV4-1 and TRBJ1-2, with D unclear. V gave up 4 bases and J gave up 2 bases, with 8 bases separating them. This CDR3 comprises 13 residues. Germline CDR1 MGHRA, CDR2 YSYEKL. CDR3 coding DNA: TGCGCCAGCAGCCCGGGTCTCAACTATGGCTACACCTTC. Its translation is CASSPGLNYGYTF.